The 7 T cell receptor beta chains below come from one sample, sequenced in a study of early T cells in non-severe SARS-CoV-2 infection. TCRdb passed the 5' RACE reads through MiXCR, listing each CDR3 protein once. The table lists roughly 61,000 distinct CDR3 sequences, 10% to 13% of them singletons. Sequencing was performed on whole blood. These receptors came from an adult who was a healthcare worker with PCR-confirmed SARS-CoV-2 infection or an uninfected control (not recorded which).

For this clonotype: One end of the junction does not line up with germline, which may come from a read error. This rearrangement joins TRBV7-7 to TRBJ2-2, with TRBD2 identical over 8 bases. Per the germline V gene, CDR1 is SSHAT and CDR2 is FNYEAQ (reference sequence). The CDR3 has 15 amino acids. CDR3 loop: CASSDGTRNTGELFF. The CDR3 bases are TGTGCTAGCAGCGACGGGACTAGGAACACCGGGGAGCTGTTTTTT.

There are many counts of this clonotype. This rearrangement joins TRBV10-1 to TRBJ2-2, with 10 nucleotides matching TRBD1. V shed 3 bases and J 3 bases; nucleotides not matched to a gene: 1. This CDR3 is built from 15 residues. The germline CDR1 and CDR2 sequences are WNHNN and SYGVQD (reference sequence). DNA of the CDR3: TGCGCCAGCAGTGACGGGACAGGGGACACCGGGGAGCTGTTTTTT. Translation gives CASSDGTGDTGELFF.

This clonotype was detected ten times or more. The J gene is TRBJ1-1, the V gene TRBV9; D unresolved. CDR3 length: 11 residues. The germline gives CDR1 SGDLS, CDR2 YYNGEE. The V gene lost 0 bases and the J gene lost 8 bases, with 5 bases spanning the gap. CDR3 DNA sequence: TGTGCCAGCAGCGTAGTAACGGAAGCTTTCTTT. Its protein product is CASSVVTEAFF.

This clonotype was counted between two and nine times. The chain is built from TRBV7-9 and TRBJ2-2, with D hard to call. The CDR3 spans 9 residues. Germline V gene sequence: CDR1 SEHNR, CDR2 FQNEAQ (reference sequence). This CDR3 reads CSNTGELFF. The CDR3 nucleotides are TGTTCCAACACCGGGGAGCTGTTTTTT. Supplemented by reference TRBV7-9 and TRBJ2-2, the full variable domain reads DTGVSQNPRHKITKRGQNVTFRCDPISEHNRLYWYRQTLGQGPEFLTYFQNEAQLEKSRLLSDRFSAERPKGSFSTLEIQRTEQGDSAMYLCSNTGELFFGEGSRLTVL.

This clonotype came up many times. The V gene is TRBV7-3, the J gene TRBJ2-6; no definite D call. Germline CDR1 reads SGHTA; CDR2 reads FQGTGA. V shed 8 bases and J shed 2 bases, with 7 bases lying between them. There are 13 residues in the CDR3. The CDR3 DNA reads as TGTGCCAGCGCTGAAGCTGGGGCCAACGTCCTGACTTTC. It is translated as CASAEAGANVLTF. Full variable domain (missing parts from reference TRBV7-3 and TRBJ2-6): GAGVSQTPSNKVTEKGKYVELRCDPISGHTALYWYRQSLGQGPEFLIYFQGTGAADDSGLPNDRFFAVRPEGSVSTLKIQRTERGDSAVYLCASAEAGANVLTFGAGSRLTVL.

This clonotype was counted many times. The CDR3 region has the DNA TGTGCCAGCAGCTTTGCCCTGGATGGAGCGGCGATGTTGGAGACCCAGTACTTC. This translates into CASSFALDGAAMLETQYF. V is TRBV11-2 and J is TRBJ2-5; maybe TRBD2 (5 bases). Trimming removed 3 bases from V and 5 bases from J, with 25 bases in between. Germline assignment: CDR1 SGHAT and CDR2 FQNNGV. The CDR3 spans 18 residues.

The table lists this clonotype with a few counts. The V gene is TRBV29-1, the J gene TRBJ1-1; maybe TRBD1 (6 bases). Germline V gene data show CDR1 as SQVTM and CDR2 as ANQGSEA. This CDR3 comprises 10 residues. The V end lost 6 bases, the J end lost 5 bases, and 7 bases lay between the germline ends. The CDR3 nucleotides read TGCAGCGTGGACAGAACTGAAGCTTTCTTT. Translation: CSVDRTEAFF.